Here is one T cell receptor beta chain with its context. Trimming cost V 1 base and J 2 bases, with 11 bases left between them. The germline V gene has CDR1 LNHNV and CDR2 YYDKDF (reference sequence). This CDR3 comprises 15 residues. This specimen belongs to a study of control samples from healthy donors and cancer patients. Profiled with immunoSEQ multiplex PCR; TCRdb holds only in-frame clones, not every one. The sample contains under 85,000 clones, roughly 87% of which appear only once. The sample taken for sequencing was PBMCs. The J gene is TRBJ1-2, the V gene TRBV15; D is perhaps TRBD1 (5 bases). This TCR derives from a man aged 55 to 70 with colorectal cancer. The chain's CDR3 is CATSRGRGSNYGYTF. Written as DNA, the CDR3 is TGTGCCACCAGCAGAGGCCGGGGGTCAAACTATGGCTACACCTTC.